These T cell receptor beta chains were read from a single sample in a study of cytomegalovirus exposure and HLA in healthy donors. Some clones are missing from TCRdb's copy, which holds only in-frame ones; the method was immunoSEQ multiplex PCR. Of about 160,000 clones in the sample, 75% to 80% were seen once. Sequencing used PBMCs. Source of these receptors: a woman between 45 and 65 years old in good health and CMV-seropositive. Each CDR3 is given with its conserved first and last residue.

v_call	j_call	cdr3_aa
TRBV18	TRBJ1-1	CASSPPGAGGAFF
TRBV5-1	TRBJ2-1	CASSLGTYNEQFF
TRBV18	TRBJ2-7	CASSPGLGREYDF
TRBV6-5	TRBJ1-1	CASSRQGSGTEAFF
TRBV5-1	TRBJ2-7	CATTQLSTGEQYF
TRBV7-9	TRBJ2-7	CASSPLALLGSYEQYF
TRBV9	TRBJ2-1	CASSVDPGVSGGEQFF
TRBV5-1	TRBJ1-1	CASSLVGRPNTEAFF
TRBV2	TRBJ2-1	CASGLQGASYNEQFF
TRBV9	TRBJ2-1	CASSVAGADEQFF
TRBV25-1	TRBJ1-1	CASSDGLNTEAFF
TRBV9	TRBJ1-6	CASTPGQGDFSPLHF
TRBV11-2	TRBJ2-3	CASSLARDTQYF
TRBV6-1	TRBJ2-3	CASSVVWGDSTDTQYF
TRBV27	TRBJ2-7	CASRRLGATYEQYF
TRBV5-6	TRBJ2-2	CASSVGMRRGELFF
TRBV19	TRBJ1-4	CASSDWTGASNEKLFF
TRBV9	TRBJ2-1	CASSPRGGDSYNEQFF
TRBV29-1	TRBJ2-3	CSSESRGNSREQYF
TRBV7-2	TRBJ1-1	CASSSRGQRNTEAFF
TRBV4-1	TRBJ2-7	CASSQGPDYYEQYF
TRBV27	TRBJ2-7	CASSLLGASSYEQYF
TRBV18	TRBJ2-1	CASSSTTEKTYNEQFF
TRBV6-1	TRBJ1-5	CASSERADSNQPQHF
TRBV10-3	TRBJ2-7	CAIRRQGDEQYF
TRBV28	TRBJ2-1	CASSGGLAGGNEQFF
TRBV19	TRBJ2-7	CASSYKPGHTYEQYF
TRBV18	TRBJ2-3	CASSRDRITYTDTQYF
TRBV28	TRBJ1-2	CASRLSDGYTF
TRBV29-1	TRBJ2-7	CSVGGDRGLYEQYF
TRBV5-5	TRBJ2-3	CASRGTSGLSTDTQYF
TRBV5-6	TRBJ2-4	CASSFGQGAWNIQYF
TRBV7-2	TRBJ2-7	CASSLLAGATYEQYF
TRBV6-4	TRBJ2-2	CASKAEEWSTGELFF
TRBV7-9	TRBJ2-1	CASSLARRGTTWNEQFF
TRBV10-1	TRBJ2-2	CASSEYRTSRNTGELFF
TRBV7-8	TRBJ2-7	CASSLVVGYEQYF
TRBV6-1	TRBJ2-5	CASSGGGWYQETQYF
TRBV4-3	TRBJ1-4	CASSQEGGRGGEKLFF
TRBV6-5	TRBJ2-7	CASSWGTSTHEQYF
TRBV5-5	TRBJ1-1	CASSLSGTRNTEAFF
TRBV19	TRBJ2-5	CASSRQGAYQETQYF
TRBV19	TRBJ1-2	CASSPGQSRYGYTF
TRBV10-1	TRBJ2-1	CASSDWSSGRVEQFF
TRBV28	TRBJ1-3	CASSSPEGAGNTIYF
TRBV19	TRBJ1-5	CASTHRGGSNQPQHF
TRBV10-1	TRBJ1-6	CASSESTAGPLHF
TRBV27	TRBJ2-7	CASSSGTGGKQYF
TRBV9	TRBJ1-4	CASSLRDSDEKLFF
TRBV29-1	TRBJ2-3	CSVEITGIDTQYF
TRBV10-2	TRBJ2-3	CASSDRDRGFHTDTQYF
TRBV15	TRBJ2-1	CATSRPRTGGNEQFF
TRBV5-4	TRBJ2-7	CASSLSGGAYEQYF
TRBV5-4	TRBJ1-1	CASSFTIGGTEAFF
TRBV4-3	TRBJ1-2	CASSQERESNYGYTF
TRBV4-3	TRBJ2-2	CASSQEAAGGTGELFF
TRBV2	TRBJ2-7	CASTPGGVGYEQYF
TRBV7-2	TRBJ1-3	CASSLTPGNSGNTIYF
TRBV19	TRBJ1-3	CASSPVGGSGNTIYF